The 32 T cell receptor beta chains given below trace back to one sample, sequenced in a study of cytomegalovirus exposure and HLA in healthy donors. Researchers ran the PCR with 60 Vbeta and 13 Jbeta primers. Sequenced by immunoSEQ multiplex PCR; TCRdb stores in-frame clones only, minus some. The sample carries tens of thousands of clones, more than 80% recorded once. Sequenced sample: PBMCs. These receptors were collected from a woman younger than 45 in good health and CMV-seronegative.

This chain joins TRBV29-1 and TRBJ2-1, with 8 bases identical to TRBD1. CDR1 is SQVTM and CDR2 is ANQGSEA in the germline V gene. The CDR3 is made up of 16 amino acids. Losses at the gene ends were 6 bases for V and 0 bases for J; bases not matched to a gene: 10. The CDR3 sequence: CSVQRVTGGSYNEQFF. For the CDR3, the DNA is TGCAGCGTCCAAAGAGTCACAGGGGGCTCCTACAATGAGCAGTTCTTC.

The chain recombines TRBV6-1 with TRBJ1-3; D not certain. The CDR3 is made up of 16 amino acids. Germline V gene sequence: CDR1 MNHNS, CDR2 SASEGT. V was clipped by 2 bases and J by 6 bases, with 17 bases between them. CDR3 protein: CASSEPYGVRENTIYF. The DNA of the CDR3 is TGTGCCAGCAGTGAACCCTACGGGGTAAGAGAAAACACCATATATTTT.

This chain joins TRBV6-5 and TRBJ2-7; TRBD1 aligns across 9 bases. V lost 1 base, J lost 5 bases, and 3 bases stayed unmatched. Looked up from germline, CDR1 is MNHEY and CDR2 is SVGAGI. The CDR3 loop spans 14 amino acids. CDR3 residues: CASSYLDRGHEQYF. In DNA, the CDR3 is TGTGCCAGCAGTTACTTGGACAGGGGCCACGAGCAGTACTTC.

The chain carries TRBV28 and TRBJ1-2, with 9 bases that match TRBD1. CDR3 length: 13 amino acids. Germline V gene data show CDR1 as MDHEN and CDR2 as SYDVKM. Unmatched junction bases numbered 7, after V lost 6 bases and J lost 8 bases. This chain's CDR3 is CASRFGTGIGYTF. The CDR3 DNA follows: TGTGCCAGCAGGTTCGGGACAGGGATCGGCTACACCTTC.

V is TRBV11-3 and J is TRBJ1-4; 9 positions match TRBD1. The V gene end was trimmed by 3 bases and the J gene end by 6 bases; junction bases not matched to a gene: 5. This CDR3 is built from 15 residues. Germline values: CDR1 SGHNT, CDR2 YENEEA. The CDR3 loop reads CASSFLRTGDEKLFF. CDR3 nucleotides: TGTGCCAGCAGCTTCCTTAGGACAGGGGATGAAAAACTGTTTTTT.

This sequence joins TRBV7-6 and TRBJ2-7; a weak D match, TRBD2 (6 bases). V was cut by 5 bases and J by 3 bases, with 17 bases left in between. The CDR3 sequence is 15 residues long. CDR1 is SGHVS, CDR2 FNYEAQ, per germline. The CDR3 DNA follows: TGTGCCAGCAGCCCCATTGGGGGGTCCCTCTACGAGCAGTACTTC. Residues: CASSPIGGSLYEQYF.

The chain couples TRBV5-1 to TRBJ2-7; 9 bases agree with TRBD1. CDR3 length: 16 amino acids. Germline V gene data show CDR1 as SGHRS and CDR2 as YFSETQ. Germline trimming cut 6 bases from V and 5 bases from J; bases unmatched to any gene: 15. The CDR3 bases are TGCGCCAGCAACCCCTTGAATGGACAGGGGTTAGACGAGCAGTACTTC. Amino acid sequence: CASNPLNGQGLDEQYF.

This clone has just one count. The chain is built from TRBV12-5 and TRBJ1-5, with 10 bases aligning to TRBD1. This CDR3 region has 17 residues. Germline V gene sequence: CDR1 LGHNT, CDR2 FRNRAP. V lost 0 bases, J lost 3 bases, and 5 bases stayed unmatched. The CDR3 sequence: CASGLVQGQGHNQPQHF. Here the CDR3 DNA reads TGTGCTAGTGGTTTGGTACAGGGACAGGGGCACAATCAGCCCCAGCATTTT.

This chain links TRBV28 with TRBJ2-5; 10 bases match TRBD1. Per germline, CDR1 MDHEN and CDR2 SYDVKM. V was clipped by 5 bases and J by 4 bases; unmatched bases: 10. This CDR3 comprises 16 residues. In nucleotides, the CDR3 is TGTGCCAGCAGTACCCGGGACAGGGGACCGTCAGAGACCCAGTACTTC. Its protein product is CASSTRDRGPSETQYF.

V usage is TRBV19 and J usage is TRBJ2-7; unclear D gene. In germline, CDR1 is LNHDA, CDR2 SQIVND (reference sequence). Trimming removed 5 bases from V and 5 bases from J, with 13 bases in between. This CDR3 region has 13 residues. CDR3 sequence: CASSPSQVHEQYF. The CDR3 region has the DNA TGTGCCAGTAGTCCCTCCCAGGTCCACGAGCAGTACTTC.

The genes are TRBV5-6 and TRBJ1-6; 7 positions agree with TRBD1. The germline V gene has CDR1 SGHDT and CDR2 YYEEEE. The CDR3 sequence is 16 residues long. V lost 2 bases to trimming and J lost 7 bases; unmatched junction nucleotides: 9. CDR3 sequence: CASSLSTTGTNSPLHF. The CDR3, as DNA: TGTGCCAGCAGCTTATCCACGACAGGGACAAATTCACCCCTCCACTTT.

The chain links TRBV7-6 to TRBJ2-3; 8 bases are shared with TRBD1. Unmatched junction bases numbered 9, after V lost 1 base and J lost 3 bases. The CDR3 is made up of 17 amino acids. Germline CDR1 reads SGHVS; CDR2 reads FNYEAQ. In DNA form, the CDR3 reads TGTGCCAGCAGCTTAGTATATCCAGGGGGCAGGACAGATACGCAGTATTTT. Amino acids: CASSLVYPGGRTDTQYF.

The chain couples TRBV4-3 to TRBJ2-5, with D perhaps TRBD2 (7 bases). V was pared by 4 bases and J by 5 bases, with 17 bases between. The CDR3 loop spans 15 amino acids. CDR1 and CDR2 (germline): LGHNA, YSLEER. DNA for the CDR3: TGCGCCAGCAGCCCTTCGTGGACGGGGGGCGAGACCCAGTACTTC. Translation: CASSPSWTGGETQYF.

This rearrangement joins TRBV18 to TRBJ1-2; D call uncertain. The CDR3 consists of 14 residues. Per the germline V gene, CDR1 is KGHSH and CDR2 is LQKENI. V shed 1 base and J shed 2 bases, with 8 bases lying between them. In DNA form, the CDR3 reads TGTGCCAGCTCACCACTCCACAGAAACTATGGCTACACCTTC. Residues: CASSPLHRNYGYTF.

This chain joins TRBV6-6 and TRBJ2-1, with D perhaps TRBD2 (6 bases). The length of the CDR3 is 15 residues. Germline V gene lookup returns CDR1 MNHNY and CDR2 SVGAGI (reference sequence). V lost 5 bases and J lost 8, with 19 bases in between. CDR3 protein: CASSGRRDRGDEQFF. CDR3 nucleotide sequence: TGTGCCAGCAGTGGGAGGAGGGACCGGGGCGATGAGCAGTTCTTC.

The J gene is TRBJ1-2, the V gene TRBV6-1, with D perhaps matching TRBD1 (6 bases). CDR1 is MNHNS, CDR2 SASEGT, per germline. Trimming removed 1 base at V and 4 bases at J, with 7 bases between. The CDR3 contains 13 residues. The CDR3 DNA reads TGTGCCAGCAGTGAAGAACAGGGCTATGGCTACACCTTC. Its protein is CASSEEQGYGYTF.

This clone was seen only a few times. The chain recombines TRBV2 with TRBJ2-7; the D gene is possibly TRBD1 (6 bases). With 2 bases removed from V and 4 bases from J, the gap between germline ends came to 12 bases. Germline V gene lookup returns CDR1 SNHLY and CDR2 FYNNEI. This CDR3 has 14 amino acids. This chain's CDR3 is CASSEWYREYEQYF. CDR3 DNA sequence: TGTGCCAGCAGTGAATGGTACAGGGAATACGAGCAGTACTTC.

The chain joins TRBV7-2 to TRBJ1-6, with TRBD1 matching 10 bases. Trimming removed 4 bases from V and 10 bases from J; junction bases left unmatched: 4. The CDR3 length is 14 residues. Germline CDR1 SGHTA, CDR2 FQGNSA. DNA for the CDR3: TGTGCCAGCAGCTCGGACAGGGGGGTCTCACCCCTCCACTTT. This translates into CASSSDRGVSPLHF.

This chain links TRBV19 with TRBJ1-1, with 7 bases identical to TRBD1. V gave up 2 bases and J gave up 1 base; unmatched junction bases: 4. This CDR3 comprises 15 residues. Germline V gene data show CDR1 as LNHDA and CDR2 as SQIVND (reference sequence). CDR3 DNA sequence: TGTGCCAGTAGTATATTCGGACAGGCGAACACTGAAGCTTTCTTT. Its translation: CASSIFGQANTEAFF.

This clone has only a few counts. The chain recombines TRBV6-5 with TRBJ2-7, with D unresolved. Germline values: CDR1 MNHEY, CDR2 SVGAGI. Trimming took off 2 bases at V and 6 bases at J, with 5 bases between the two ends. The CDR3 is 11 amino acids. The DNA of the CDR3 is TGTGCCAGCAGTTACCCTCCCGAGCAGTACTTC. Translated, it gives CASSYPPEQYF.

This rearrangement joins TRBV7-2 to TRBJ2-5; 7 bases align to TRBD2. The CDR3 is 17 amino acids. V gave up 1 base and J gave up 7 bases; unmatched junction bases: 15. Germline loops: CDR1 SGHTA, CDR2 FQGNSA. CDR3 sequence: CASSLVVSTSLFGTQYF. In nucleotides, the CDR3 is TGTGCCAGCAGCTTAGTGGTTTCGACTAGCTTGTTTGGGACCCAGTACTTC.

V usage is TRBV18 and J usage is TRBJ1-1, with TRBD1 as a possible D gene (5 bases). Germline-derived CDR1 and CDR2 are KGHSH and LQKENI. Trimming stripped 2 bases from V and 2 bases from J, with 15 bases between. The CDR3 is 16 residues long. In nucleotides, the CDR3 is TGTGCCAGCTCACCAGCGACCGGGGGAAGAAACACTGAAGCTTTCTTT. Its translation is CASSPATGGRNTEAFF.

This chain links TRBV5-1 with TRBJ2-1; tentative D call: TRBD1 (5 bases). Trimming cost V 4 bases and J 6 bases, with 17 bases left between them. Germline loops: CDR1 SGHRS, CDR2 YFSETQ. The CDR3 is made up of 15 amino acids. The CDR3 DNA sequence: TGCGCCAGCAGCCGCAAAGGTCTCCAGGGCAATGAGCAGTTCTTC. Translating gives CASSRKGLQGNEQFF.

J is TRBJ2-1 and V is TRBV13, with 14 bases aligning to TRBD2. The CDR3 sequence is 16 residues long. CDR1 is PRHDT, CDR2 FYEKMQ, per germline (reference sequence). Trimming cost V 5 bases and J 8 bases; bases outside gene matches: 8. In DNA, the CDR3 is TGTGCCAGCAGCCTGGAGACTAGCGGGGGGGCCTATGAGCAGTTCTTC. Its protein product is CASSLETSGGAYEQFF.

This clone was seen once. The gene calls are TRBV9 and TRBJ2-3; 9 bases agree with TRBD1. The germline gives CDR1 SGDLS, CDR2 YYNGEE. The J segment lost 1 base and the V segment lost 3 bases, leaving 6 bases of the junction unmatched. CDR3 length: 16 residues. CDR3 DNA: TGTGCCAGCAGCGACCGGACAGGGGTGGGCACAGATACGCAGTATTTT. It specifies CASSDRTGVGTDTQYF.

The J gene is TRBJ1-1, the V gene TRBV28, with TRBD1 identical over 9 bases. The ends lost 7 bases at V and 5 bases at J; junction bases unmatched: 8. Germline CDR1 MDHEN, CDR2 SYDVKM. The CDR3 runs 14 residues. CDR3 protein: CASNPGTGFTEAFF. The CDR3 DNA reads TGTGCCAGCAATCCCGGGACAGGGTTTACTGAAGCTTTCTTT.

CDR3 DNA: TGTGCCATCAGGGGGACAGAAGGCGATACGCAGTATTTT. Its translation is CAIRGTEGDTQYF. The chain is built from TRBV10-3 and TRBJ2-3; 7 bases align to TRBD1. Germline V CDR1 and CDR2: ENHRY, SYGVKD. V gave up 6 bases and J gave up 6 bases; unmatched junction bases: 6. The CDR3 spans 13 residues.

The chain couples TRBV13 to TRBJ1-2, with TRBD1 matching over 10 bases. V trimming: 4 bases; J trimming: 8 bases; junction bases outside the gene matches: 19. The germline V gene encodes CDR1 PRHDT and CDR2 FYEKMQ (reference sequence). The CDR3 runs to 18 residues. The CDR3 spells CASSSSGQGVRLRAGYTF. The CDR3 coding sequence is TGTGCCAGCAGCTCCTCCGGACAGGGGGTTAGGTTACGGGCAGGCTACACCTTC.

The CDR3 nucleotides read TGTGCCAGCAGCCCCCAAGCGGGGGGGCAGAGCACAGATACGCAGTATTTT. Protein sequence: CASSPQAGGQSTDTQYF. The chain carries TRBV7-2 and TRBJ2-3; 10 bases are shared with TRBD2. Trimming at V came to 5 bases and at J to 0 bases, leaving 8 bases not matched to a gene. Germline-derived CDR1 and CDR2 are SGHTA and FQGNSA. The CDR3 is made up of 17 amino acids.

V and J are TRBV7-2 and TRBJ2-5; TRBD2 agrees at 12 bases. Germline CDR1 is SGHTA and CDR2 is FQGNSA. The CDR3 runs 19 residues. The V gene end was trimmed by 4 bases and the J gene end by 5 bases; junction bases not matched to a gene: 17. The chain's CDR3 is CASSSTDRFLAGGRETQYF. CDR3 sequence (DNA): TGTGCCAGCAGCTCGACTGACCGGTTTCTAGCGGGGGGGCGGGAGACCCAGTACTTC. Looking up the rest from reference TRBV7-2 and TRBJ2-5 gives the full variable domain: GAGVSQSPSNKVTEKGKDVELRCDPISGHTALYWYRQSLGQGLEFLIYFQGNSAPDKSGLPSDRFSAERTGGSVSTLTIQRTQQEDSAVYLCASSSTDRFLAGGRETQYFGPGTRLLVL.

This chain joins TRBV25-1 and TRBJ1-2; 11 bases agree with TRBD1. Looked up from germline, CDR1 is MGHDK and CDR2 is SYGVNS. V was clipped by 4 bases and J by 4 bases; unmatched bases: 5. The CDR3 is 15 residues long. CDR3 residues: CASSGGTGGIYGYTF. CDR3 DNA: TGTGCCAGCAGTGGGGGGACAGGGGGTATCTATGGCTACACCTTC.

The CDR3 loop is CASSFETGDFRELFF. CDR3 bases: TGTGCCAGCAGCTTCGAGACGGGGGATTTCCGGGAGCTGTTTTTT. The chain recombines TRBV11-3 with TRBJ2-2; possible D gene TRBD2, 6 bases. This CDR3 contains 15 residues. V was cut by 3 bases and J by 9 bases, with 17 bases left in between. The germline V gene has CDR1 SGHNT and CDR2 YENEEA.